A single sample is the source of the 31 T cell receptor beta chains below, sequenced in a study of CD8 T cells in ankylosing spondylitis. TCRdb reanalysed the 5' RACE reads using MiXCR and keeps one entry per CDR3 protein. The table includes about 150,000 distinct CDR3 sequences, roughly 44% detected once. The sequencing input was synovial fluid, either unsorted or a sorted T cell fraction (not recorded which). Receptors originate from a male donor with ankylosing spondylitis.

This clonotype turned up a few times. The V and J genes are TRBV18 and TRBJ2-3; perhaps TRBD2 as D (7 bases). V was trimmed by 5 bases and J by 5 bases, leaving 17 bases between them. There are 15 residues in the CDR3. The germline CDR1 and CDR2 sequences are KGHSH and LQKENI. The CDR3 is CASSVLRGREDTQYF. DNA for the CDR3: TGTGCCAGCTCAGTCCTGCGGGGGCGGGAAGATACGCAGTATTTT.

Only a few counts were recorded for this clonotype. This chain links TRBV6-1 with TRBJ1-1; D is ambiguous. From germline, CDR1 is MNHNS and CDR2 SASEGT. The CDR3 loop spans 13 amino acids. V dropped 2 bases and J dropped 1 base, with 5 bases sitting between them. Here the CDR3 reads CASSELTNTEAFF. CDR3 in DNA: TGTGCCAGCAGTGAATTAACGAACACTGAAGCTTTCTTT.

This clonotype was observed a few times. The rearrangement joins TRBV20-1 to TRBJ2-2, with D perhaps TRBD1 (5 bases). V lost 1 base and J lost 1, with 7 bases in between. Germline loops: CDR1 DFQATT, CDR2 SNEGSKA (reference sequence). This CDR3 contains 14 residues. This chain's CDR3 is CSARVGRNTGELFF. The CDR3 region has the DNA TGCAGTGCTAGAGTGGGGCGGAACACCGGGGAGCTGTTTTTT.

The chain joins TRBV12-3 or TRBV12-4 to TRBJ2-5; 8 bases fit TRBD2. V lost 7 bases, J lost 2 bases, and 6 bases stayed unmatched. The CDR3 covers 14 residues. As DNA, the CDR3 is TGTGCCAGCACCTTGGGACTAGTGCAAGAGACCCAGTACTTC. Translating it yields CASTLGLVQETQYF.

The CDR3 sequence is CASRTTPGQGRDEQYF. The CDR3, as DNA: TGTGCCAGCAGAACGACCCCGGGACAGGGGAGAGACGAGCAGTACTTC. The chain carries TRBV6-1 and TRBJ2-7, with 10 bases that match TRBD1. CDR1 is MNHNS and CDR2 is SASEGT in the germline V gene. With 6 bases clipped from V and 5 bases from J, the junction kept 13 bases outside the gene matches. CDR3 length: 16 residues.

This clonotype was picked up a small number of times. The chain combines TRBV5-1 with TRBJ2-5; D might be TRBD2 (6 bases). The length of the CDR3 is 15 residues. Germline V gene data show CDR1 as SGHRS and CDR2 as YFSETQ. V shed 0 bases and J shed 3 bases, with 12 bases lying between them. As DNA, the CDR3 is TGCGCCAGCAGCTTGGAGGGGACTCTGAAAGAGACCCAGTACTTC. It is translated as CASSLEGTLKETQYF.

A few counts support this clonotype. The V and J genes are TRBV20-1 and TRBJ2-5; D possibly matches TRBD1 or TRBD2 (6 bases each). V was cut by 6 bases and J by 4 bases, with 24 bases left in between. The length of the CDR3 is 16 residues. Germline V lookup: CDR1 DFQATT, CDR2 SNEGSKA (reference sequence). CDR3 in DNA: TGCAGTGCCAAAAGCAGTGGTCGGGGGCCCGCAGAGACCCAGTACTTC. As protein: CSAKSSGRGPAETQYF.

This clonotype was seen a handful of times. This sequence joins TRBV19 and TRBJ1-5; tentatively, D is TRBD1 (6 bases). Trimming took 4 bases from V and 2 from J, leaving 18 bases between them. Germline CDR1 reads LNHDA; CDR2 reads SQIVND (reference sequence). CDR3 length: 17 amino acids. The CDR3 loop is CASSTPRGAVGNQPQHF. The DNA for the CDR3 is TGTGCCAGTAGTACCCCTCGGGGGGCGGTTGGCAATCAGCCCCAGCATTTT.

V gene TRBV12-3 or TRBV12-4 combines with J gene TRBJ1-5; TRBD1 might be the D (5 bases). The CDR3 runs 14 residues. The V and J ends lost 4 bases and 5 bases respectively, with 12 bases between them. The CDR3 spells CASSSGHGDQPQHF. Written as DNA, the CDR3 is TGTGCCAGCAGTTCCGGACACGGGGATCAGCCCCAGCATTTT.

The CDR3 loop reads CSASVGQGVEKLFF. The CDR3 DNA reads TGCAGTGCTAGTGTAGGACAGGGGGTCGAAAAACTGTTTTTT. The rearrangement uses TRBV20-1 and TRBJ1-4; 10 bases align to TRBD1. CDR3 size: 14 residues. Trimming at V came to 3 bases and at J to 8 bases, leaving 6 bases not matched to a gene. Germline-derived CDR1 and CDR2 are DFQATT and SNEGSKA (reference sequence).

The gene calls are TRBV7-3 and TRBJ1-6; a possible D gene is TRBD1 (6 bases). With 5 bases removed from V and 0 bases from J, the gap between germline ends came to 20 bases. CDR3 length: 19 residues. Per germline, CDR1 SGHTA and CDR2 FQGTGA. CDR3 bases: TGTGCCAGCAGCCCCAGGGGACAAAAAAGGAGCTCCTATAATTCACCCCTCCACTTT. It is translated as CASSPRGQKRSSYNSPLHF. The whole variable domain, remainder taken from reference TRBV7-3 and TRBJ1-6, is GAGVSQTPSNKVTEKGKYVELRCDPISGHTALYWYRQSLGQGPEFLIYFQGTGAADDSGLPNDRFFAVRPEGSVSTLKIQRTERGDSAVYLCASSPRGQKRSSYNSPLHFGNGTRLTVT.

The J gene is TRBJ2-2, the V gene TRBV7-6; 10 bases map to TRBD2. The CDR3 spans 16 residues. J gave up 5 bases and V 5 bases, and 8 bases lay outside the gene matches. Germline V gives CDR1 SGHVS, CDR2 FNYEAQ. CDR3 DNA: TGTGCCAGCAGCCCCCCCCTAGCGGGAGTTACCGGGGAGCTGTTTTTT. Its translation: CASSPPLAGVTGELFF.

The chain carries TRBV21-1 and TRBJ2-5. TRBV21-1 is a recognized pseudogene. CDR3 size: 12 residues. The DNA for the CDR3 is TGTGCCAGTCTTAAATTGGGTGGGACCCAGTACTTC. It specifies CASLKLGGTQYF.

The rearrangement uses TRBV9 and TRBJ2-5; D perhaps matches TRBD1 (6 bases). Trimming shortened V by 0 bases and J by 1 base, and 13 bases separated the two germline ends. The CDR3 is 16 residues long. From germline, CDR1 is SGDLS and CDR2 YYNGEE. The CDR3: CASSVGTESGQETQYF. The CDR3 region has the DNA TGTGCCAGCAGCGTAGGGACAGAAAGTGGCCAAGAGACCCAGTACTTC.

The chain links TRBV5-1 to TRBJ2-1; no clear D gene. The V end lost 0 bases, the J end lost 8 bases, and 15 bases lay between the germline ends. The CDR3 loop spans 15 amino acids. Per the germline V gene, CDR1 is SGHRS and CDR2 is YFSETQ. CDR3 loop: CASSLEDVPPDEQFF. The CDR3 nucleotides read TGCGCCAGCAGCTTGGAAGACGTTCCTCCCGATGAGCAGTTCTTC. Filled out from reference TRBV5-1 and TRBJ2-1, the complete variable domain reads KAGVTQTPRYLIKTRGQQVTLSCSPISGHRSVSWYQQTPGQGLQFLFEYFSETQRNKGNFPGRFSGRQFSNSRSEMNVSTLELGDSALYLCASSLEDVPPDEQFFGPGTRLTVL.

The gene calls are TRBV10-3 and TRBJ2-1; either TRBD1 or TRBD2 may fit D (6 bases each). CDR1 is ENHRY, CDR2 SYGVKD, per germline. There are 17 residues in the CDR3. The germline V and J ends were trimmed by 0 bases and 6 bases, with 18 bases remaining between them. CDR3 in amino acids: CAISESPGGANLNEQFF. DNA of the CDR3: TGTGCCATCAGTGAGTCCCCCGGGGGCGCTAACCTCAATGAGCAGTTCTTC.

The V and J genes are TRBV3-1 and TRBJ2-1; TRBD2 agrees at 8 bases. The CDR3 has 16 amino acids. The V gene end was trimmed by 0 bases and the J gene end by 4 bases; junction bases not matched to a gene: 5. Germline V gene data show CDR1 as LGHDT and CDR2 as YNNKEL (reference sequence). The chain's CDR3 is CASSQDVSSGYNEQFF. The CDR3 DNA follows: TGTGCCAGCAGCCAAGATGTCTCTAGCGGGTACAATGAGCAGTTCTTC.

The chain is built from TRBV15 and TRBJ2-1, with D possibly being TRBD1 (7 bases). The CDR3 spans 17 residues. The germline CDR1 and CDR2 sequences are LNHNV and YYDKDF (reference sequence). Trimming cost V 0 bases and J 8 bases, with 20 bases left between them. CDR3 loop: CATSREPTGRRAYEQFF. The CDR3 region has the DNA TGTGCCACCAGCAGAGAACCGACAGGGCGGAGGGCGTATGAGCAGTTCTTC.

This sequence joins TRBV12-3 or TRBV12-4 and TRBJ2-5; 7 nucleotides agree with TRBD1. Trimming cost V 3 bases and J 4 bases; bases outside gene matches: 11. CDR3 size: 16 residues. The DNA of the CDR3 is TGTGCCAGCAGTTTTGCCCTAGACAGGGTCGGAGAGACCCAGTACTTC. It is translated as CASSFALDRVGETQYF.

This chain joins TRBV4-1 and TRBJ1-2; 9 bases are a match to TRBD1. With V trimmed by 2 bases and J by 3 bases, 10 bases remained unmatched. This CDR3 is 17 amino acids long. Germline V lookup: CDR1 MGHRA, CDR2 YSYEKL. The DNA of the CDR3 is TGCGCCAGCAGCCAATCAAAGGGACAGGGCTTTTACTATGGCTACACCTTC. Amino acid sequence: CASSQSKGQGFYYGYTF.

The V gene is TRBV6-2 or TRBV6-3, the J gene TRBJ1-1, with a possible D match to TRBD1 (6 bases). CDR3 length equals 17 residues. The germline CDR1 and CDR2 sequences are MNHEY and SVGEGT. Trimming took 5 bases from V and 3 from J, leaving 22 bases between them. Here the CDR3 DNA reads TGTGCCAGCAGTCCTACGCCTACCTGGGACACTTACACTGAAGCTTTCTTT. Protein product: CASSPTPTWDTYTEAFF.

The chain employs TRBV7-9 and TRBJ2-7, with 11 nucleotides matching TRBD1. After removal of 4 bases from V and 6 bases from J, the junction contained 5 bases not matched to a gene. This CDR3 is built from 14 residues. The germline gives CDR1 SEHNR, CDR2 FQNEAQ (reference sequence). CDR3 coding DNA: TGTGCCAGCAGCTCTTGGACAGGGGGCGTCGAGCAGTACTTC. Translation gives CASSSWTGGVEQYF.

This clonotype turned up a few times. The J gene is TRBJ2-7, the V gene TRBV12-3 or TRBV12-4; TRBD1 matches 8 bases. V lost 5 bases, J lost 2 bases, and 5 bases stayed unmatched. The CDR3 contains 14 residues. The CDR3 reads CASSLGQGPYEQYF. In DNA form, the CDR3 reads TGTGCCAGCAGTCTTGGACAGGGACCCTACGAGCAGTACTTC.

J is TRBJ1-6 and V is TRBV11-2, with no clear D. V was clipped by 5 bases and J by 8 bases, with 7 bases between them. The CDR3 contains 12 residues. Germline V gives CDR1 SGHAT, CDR2 FQNNGV. The DNA for the CDR3 is TGTGCCAGCAGCCCGGAGTATTCACCCCTCCACTTT. This translates into CASSPEYSPLHF.

This clonotype came up a few times. J is TRBJ2-1 and V is TRBV5-1; the match to TRBD2 covers 8 bases. Germline V CDR1 and CDR2: SGHRS, YFSETQ. The CDR3 totals 16 residues. V lost 4 bases and J lost 0; bases outside the gene matches: 6. In DNA form, the CDR3 reads TGCGCCAGCAGCCTGAGACTAGCGAGCTCCTACAATGAGCAGTTCTTC. Protein: CASSLRLASSYNEQFF.

The V and J genes are TRBV15 and TRBJ2-2; D remains unclear. Trimming removed 0 bases at V and 2 bases at J, with 19 bases between. CDR3 size: 19 residues. Germline V CDR1 and CDR2: LNHNV, YYDKDF (reference sequence). CDR3 nucleotides: TGTGCCACCAGCAGAGACCGGATTTATTTAGACAAAAACACCGGGGAGCTGTTTTTT. This sequence encodes CATSRDRIYLDKNTGELFF.

This clonotype was recorded a few times. The chain recombines TRBV5-6 with TRBJ2-3, with 11 bases identical to TRBD2. V gave up 7 bases and J gave up 4 bases; unmatched junction bases: 2. In germline, CDR1 is SGHDT, CDR2 YYEEEE. The CDR3 spans 13 residues. The CDR3 region has the DNA TGTGCCAGCTCGGGACTAGCGGCAGATACGCAGTATTTT. It codes for CASSGLAADTQYF.

The rearrangement uses TRBV29-1 and TRBJ2-7, with a weak D call TRBD2 (7 bases). Germline V lookup: CDR1 SQVTM, CDR2 ANQGSEA. This CDR3 has 13 amino acids. V was trimmed by 4 bases and J by 3 bases, leaving 13 bases between them. The CDR3 DNA sequence: TGCAGCGTTGTGGGGGGGCACCTCTACGAGCAGTACTTC. The encoded protein is CSVVGGHLYEQYF.

This clonotype showed up just a few times. One end of the junction fails to match germline, which may point to a read error. V is TRBV7-7 and J is TRBJ2-5; D is undetermined. Germline V gene data show CDR1 as SSHAT and CDR2 as FNYEAQ (reference sequence). The CDR3 runs to 13 residues. The CDR3 loop reads CASSLGEWETQYF. The CDR3 region has the DNA TGTGCTAGCAGCTTAGGAGAATGGGAGACCCAGTACTTC.

This clonotype was counted only a few times. The CDR3 DNA follows: TGTGCCAGCAGCCACCCGGGACTAGCGGGGGGTCATTCCTACAATGAGCAGTTCTTC. Protein: CASSHPGLAGGHSYNEQFF. V usage is TRBV7-8 and J usage is TRBJ2-1, with 15 bases aligning to TRBD2. CDR1 is SGHVS and CDR2 is FQNEAQ in the germline V gene. This CDR3 has 19 residues. V shed 5 bases and J 1 base; nucleotides not matched to a gene: 9.

The sample holds a few counts of this clonotype. The chain is built from TRBV10-3 and TRBJ2-1, with unresolved D. Germline lookup yields CDR1 ENHRY and CDR2 SYGVKD. This CDR3 spans 16 amino acids. The V end lost 3 bases, the J end lost 5 bases, and 17 bases lay between the germline ends. The CDR3 nucleotides are TGTGCCATCAGTGAAGGCTACGCATTACAAAACAATGAGCAGTTCTTC. It yields the protein CAISEGYALQNNEQFF.